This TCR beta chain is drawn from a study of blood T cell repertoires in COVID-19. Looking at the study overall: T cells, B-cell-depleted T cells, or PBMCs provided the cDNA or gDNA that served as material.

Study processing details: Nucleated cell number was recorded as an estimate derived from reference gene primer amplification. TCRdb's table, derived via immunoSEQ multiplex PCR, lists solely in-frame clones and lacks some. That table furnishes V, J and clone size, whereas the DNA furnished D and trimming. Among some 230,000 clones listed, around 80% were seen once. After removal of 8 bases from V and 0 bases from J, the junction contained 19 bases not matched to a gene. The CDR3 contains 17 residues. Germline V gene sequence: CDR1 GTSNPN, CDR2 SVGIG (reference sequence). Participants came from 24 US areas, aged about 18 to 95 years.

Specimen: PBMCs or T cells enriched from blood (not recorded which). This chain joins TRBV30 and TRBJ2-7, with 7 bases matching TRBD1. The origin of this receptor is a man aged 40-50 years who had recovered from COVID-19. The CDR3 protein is CAVGPRRQGAGSYEQYF. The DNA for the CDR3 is TGTGCCGTCGGACCCCGGAGACAGGGCGCAGGCTCCTACGAGCAGTACTTC.